Listed here are 5 T cell receptor beta chains from one sample, sequenced in a study of T-cell memory formation after mild COVID-19. MiXCR, applied by TCRdb to the 5' RACE reads, yields one record per CDR3 protein. The table includes around 370,000 distinct CDR3 sequences, 20% to 25% detected once. The sequenced material came from PBMCs or a T cell subset sorted from them (not recorded which). The source is an adult woman who had mild COVID-19 (a few samples of this study predate the infection). Cell type and time point are not known.

The V and J genes are TRBV28 and TRBJ1-2; no firm D call. The ends were cut back, 2 bases at V and 9 bases at J, with 22 bases in the middle. Germline V CDR1 and CDR2: MDHEN, SYDVKM. The CDR3 has 16 residues. The CDR3 DNA is TGTGCCAGCAGTTTAGCGGCTGGGTTTTTTGAGAGTCGCTACACCTTC. This gives the protein CASSLAAGFFESRYTF.

In this sample, this clonotype turned up many times. J is TRBJ2-3 and V is TRBV9; TRBD2 might be the D (6 bases). Germline V gene data show CDR1 as SGDLS and CDR2 as YYNGEE. V was cut by 1 base and J by 0 bases, with 9 bases left in between. The CDR3 is 15 residues long. The CDR3: CASSVSGTSTDTQYF. In DNA, the CDR3 is TGTGCCAGCAGCGTAAGTGGGACTAGCACAGATACGCAGTATTTT. The variable domain in full, with the rest retrieved from reference TRBV9 and TRBJ2-3, is DSGVTQTPKHLITATGQRVTLRCSPRSGDLSVYWYQQSLDQGLQFLIQYYNGEERAKGNILERFSAQQFPDLHSELNLSSLELGDSALYFCASSVSGTSTDTQYFGPGTRLTVL.

This chain links TRBV2 with TRBJ2-1; 7 nucleotides line up with TRBD1. Trimming took 9 bases from V and 4 from J; bases not matched to a gene: 6. CDR3 size: 13 residues. Germline loops: CDR1 SNHLY, CDR2 FYNNEI. CDR3: CARMGQRYNEQFF. DNA of the CDR3: TGTGCCAGGATGGGACAGAGATACAATGAGCAGTTCTTC.

This clonotype was counted only a few times. This chain connects TRBV27 to TRBJ2-3; no reliable D call. The ends were cut back, 5 bases at V and 0 bases at J, with 9 bases in the middle. This CDR3 is built from 14 residues. The germline V gene has CDR1 MNHEY and CDR2 SMNVEV (reference sequence). This CDR3 reads CASSPPASTDTQYF. The DNA of the CDR3 is TGTGCCAGCAGTCCCCCGGCTAGCACAGATACGCAGTATTTT.

This sequence joins TRBV3-1 and TRBJ1-1; 10 positions agree with TRBD1. Looked up from germline, CDR1 is LGHDT and CDR2 is YNNKEL (reference sequence). The CDR3 has 17 residues. Unmatched junction bases numbered 10, after V lost 3 bases and J lost 3 bases. CDR3 sequence reads: CASSHSLTGTGDTEAFF. The CDR3 DNA is TGTGCCAGCAGCCACTCGCTTACCGGGACAGGGGACACTGAAGCTTTCTTT.